These 20 T cell receptor beta chains share one sample of origin, sequenced in a study of response to subunit inactivated influenza vaccine. TCRdb itself ran the RT-PCR reads through MiXCR, one entry per CDR3 protein. This repertoire shows about 540,000 distinct CDR3 sequences, under 25% found once; its top ten account for approximately 3%. These sequences were also reported in another study, on T cells expressing NK-cell markers. As reported in that work: UMI-tagged 5'RACE template switching yielded the TCR beta cDNA.

The sequencing here drew on CD4+ T cells sorted from PBMCs, taken 11 to 12 days after vaccination. The receptors originated from a man aged 50 or older who received an inactivated influenza vaccine.

There are a few counts of this clonotype. This chain uses TRBV5-1 with TRBJ2-1; TRBD2 matches 9 bases. This CDR3 contains 15 residues. V gave up 1 base and J gave up 6 bases; unmatched junction bases: 5. From germline, CDR1 is SGHRS and CDR2 YFSETQ. CDR3 nucleotide sequence: TGCGCCAGCAGCTTGCGTAGCGGGAGATCCAATGAGCAGTTCTTC. This sequence encodes CASSLRSGRSNEQFF.

This clonotype occurred a few times. The gene calls are TRBV3-1 and TRBJ2-6; D gene ambiguous. Per the germline V gene, CDR1 is LGHDT and CDR2 is YNNKEL (reference sequence). The CDR3 contains 17 residues. V dropped 3 bases and J dropped 0 bases, with 12 bases sitting between them. The CDR3 DNA is TGTGCCAGCAGCCATGCTCGCGGAGACTCTGGGGCCAACGTCCTGACTTTC. Protein sequence: CASSHARGDSGANVLTF.

The chain employs TRBV4-3 and TRBJ2-2; D uncertain. Germline CDR1 and CDR2: LGHNA and YSLEER. The CDR3 sequence is 14 residues long. V lost 0 bases to trimming and J lost 8 bases, with 10 bases between them. CDR3 sequence (DNA): TGCGCCAGCAGCCAAGATAGGATCCGTGGGGAGCTGTTTTTT. It is translated as CASSQDRIRGELFF.

The V call is TRBV28, the J call TRBJ2-7, with D possibly being TRBD1 (6 bases). Germline V gene data show CDR1 as MDHEN and CDR2 as SYDVKM. This CDR3 region has 16 residues. Trimming removed 1 base at V and 0 bases at J, with 13 bases between. The CDR3 here is CASSLFARGRSYEQYF. CDR3 nucleotides: TGTGCCAGCAGTTTATTTGCCAGGGGTCGCTCCTACGAGCAGTACTTC.

The V call is TRBV5-1, the J call TRBJ1-6, with TRBD1 as a possible D gene (5 bases). The CDR3 is 15 residues long. Trimming removed 1 base at V and 8 bases at J, with 13 bases between. Germline V gene sequence: CDR1 SGHRS, CDR2 YFSETQ. The CDR3 sequence: CASSLRAGQDSPLHF. CDR3 coding DNA: TGCGCCAGCAGCTTGCGGGCAGGGCAGGATTCACCCCTCCACTTT.

The chain employs TRBV12-3 or TRBV12-4 and TRBJ2-7, with 10 positions matching TRBD1. V trimming: 3 bases; J trimming: 0 bases; junction bases outside the gene matches: 8. The CDR3 spans 17 residues. CDR3 residues: CASSLTGGFRSSYEQYF. The DNA for the CDR3 is TGTGCCAGCAGTTTGACAGGGGGCTTCAGAAGCTCCTACGAGCAGTACTTC.

J is TRBJ2-5 and V is TRBV6-2 or TRBV6-3; 7 nucleotides match TRBD1. The CDR3 consists of 19 residues. In germline, CDR1 is MNHEY, CDR2 SVGEGT. Losses at the gene ends were 2 bases for V and 2 bases for J; bases not matched to a gene: 17. The CDR3, as DNA: TGTGCCAGCAGTTACGGTAGGGGGCAGCCCGGCGCCCTTCAAGAGACCCAGTACTTC. It codes for CASSYGRGQPGALQETQYF.

This clonotype came up a few times. The J gene is TRBJ2-2, the V gene TRBV6-2 or TRBV6-3; a possible D gene is TRBD2 (6 bases). V was clipped by 7 bases and J by 4 bases, with 13 bases between them. Germline V CDR1 and CDR2: MNHEY, SVGEGT. CDR3 length: 14 amino acids. The CDR3 here is CASTRQTSTGELFF. CDR3 bases: TGTGCCAGCACCCGACAGACTAGCACCGGGGAGCTGTTTTTT.

The chain carries TRBV7-9 and TRBJ2-4; D remains unclear. Germline V gene lookup returns CDR1 SEHNR and CDR2 FQNEAQ (reference sequence). Deletions cut 3 bases from V and 3 bases from J, with 15 bases between. The length of the CDR3 is 16 residues. CDR3 in DNA: TGTGCCAGCAGCTTCGGAGAACTCTTAAGCAAAAACATTCAGTACTTC. This sequence encodes CASSFGELLSKNIQYF.

This clonotype has a handful of counts. The J gene is TRBJ2-2, the V gene TRBV10-3; D may be TRBD2 (6 bases). This CDR3 region has 13 residues. Germline lookup yields CDR1 ENHRY and CDR2 SYGVKD. V lost 6 bases, J lost 5 bases, and 10 bases lay in between. CDR3 amino acids: CAIRGTFTGELFF. In DNA form, the CDR3 reads TGTGCCATCAGGGGGACTTTTACCGGGGAGCTGTTTTTT.

J is TRBJ2-3 and V is TRBV5-1; TRBD2 agrees at 9 bases. Germline lookup yields CDR1 SGHRS and CDR2 YFSETQ. This CDR3 is built from 16 residues. Germline trimming cut 2 bases from V and 3 bases from J; bases unmatched to any gene: 7. The CDR3 DNA is TGCGCCAGCAGCTTTATTTCTAGCGGGGAGACAGATACGCAGTATTTT. Amino acids: CASSFISSGETDTQYF.

This chain connects TRBV20-1 to TRBJ1-5; D uncertain. CDR3 length equals 14 residues. In germline, CDR1 is DFQATT, CDR2 SNEGSKA (reference sequence). V was shortened by 2 bases and J by 0 bases, with 8 bases between the two germline ends. CDR3 nucleotides: TGCAGTGCTAGAAATCGAAATAGCAATCAGCCCCAGCATTTT. Its translation: CSARNRNSNQPQHF.

This chain connects TRBV7-2 to TRBJ1-4; possibly TRBD1 for D (5 bases). The CDR3 sequence is 17 residues long. Trimming removed 4 bases from V and 6 bases from J, with 21 bases in between. From germline, CDR1 is SGHTA and CDR2 FQGNSA. Here the CDR3 reads CASSYTYRGRLDEKLFF. The CDR3 region has the DNA TGTGCCAGCAGCTACACGTACCGGGGACGTTTGGATGAAAAACTGTTTTTT.

V usage is TRBV14 and J usage is TRBJ1-1; possibly TRBD1 for D (6 bases). Germline V lookup: CDR1 SGHDN, CDR2 FVKESK. Trimming took 4 bases from V and 0 from J, leaving 9 bases between them. CDR3 length: 14 amino acids. The CDR3 DNA reads as TGTGCCAGCAGCCGGACAGAGATGAACACTGAAGCTTTCTTT. As protein: CASSRTEMNTEAFF.

The CDR3 here is CASSDVPGTGPNQPQHF. The CDR3 DNA is TGTGCCAGCAGTGACGTCCCCGGGACAGGACCCAATCAGCCCCAGCATTTT. The rearrangement links TRBV2 to TRBJ1-5; 8 positions agree with TRBD1. CDR1 is SNHLY and CDR2 is FYNNEI in the germline V gene. This CDR3 is built from 17 residues. J gave up 3 bases and V 3 bases, and 10 bases lay outside the gene matches.

The chain carries TRBV28 and TRBJ2-3; TRBD2 is a possible D gene (6 bases). V shed 3 bases and J shed 0 bases, with 10 bases lying between them. Germline V lookup: CDR1 MDHEN, CDR2 SYDVKM. This CDR3 has 15 residues. The CDR3 nucleotides are TGTGCCAGCAGTTTGCCGGGGGTTAGCACAGATACGCAGTATTTT. Translated, it gives CASSLPGVSTDTQYF.

The J gene is TRBJ2-3, the V gene TRBV11-3, with D possibly matching TRBD1 (7 bases). V shed 5 bases and J shed 5 bases, with 11 bases lying between them. CDR3 length: 13 residues. Germline values: CDR1 SGHNT, CDR2 YENEEA. The CDR3 DNA is TGTGCCAGCAGCCGACAGGGAGGAGATACGCAGTATTTT. Translated: CASSRQGGDTQYF.

Here the CDR3 DNA reads TGTGCCAGCAGCAACCGGGGGGGGCGGGGAAACTCCTACAATGAGCAGTTCTTC. This translates into CASSNRGGRGNSYNEQFF. The chain uses TRBV11-1 and TRBJ2-1; TRBD2 agrees at 8 bases. The V segment lost 5 bases and the J segment 0 bases; nucleotides outside the gene matches: 12. Germline lookup yields CDR1 SGHAT and CDR2 FQDESV (reference sequence). The CDR3 sequence is 18 residues long.

This clonotype turned up a few times. V is TRBV5-1 and J is TRBJ2-5; TRBD1 matches 9 bases. CDR1 and CDR2 from the germline V gene are SGHRS and YFSETQ. The CDR3 spans 15 residues. Trimming cost V 3 bases and J 4 bases; bases outside gene matches: 7. CDR3 sequence (DNA): TGCGCCAGCAGCTGGGGACAGGGCCGGAGAGAGACCCAGTACTTC. Encoded protein: CASSWGQGRRETQYF.

This clonotype was recorded a few times. The chain couples TRBV7-9 to TRBJ2-1, with D possibly matching TRBD2 (5 bases). Germline assignment: CDR1 SEHNR and CDR2 FQNEAQ (reference sequence). V was shortened by 2 bases and J by 3 bases, with 11 bases between the two germline ends. CDR3 length equals 15 residues. The CDR3 loop reads CASSLSLALYNEQFF. CDR3 DNA sequence: TGTGCCAGCAGCTTATCCCTAGCCCTCTACAATGAGCAGTTCTTC. Full variable domain (rest looked up from reference TRBV7-9 and TRBJ2-1): DTGVSQNPRHKITKRGQNVTFRCDPISEHNRLYWYRQTLGQGPEFLTYFQNEAQLEKSRLLSDRFSAERPKGSFSTLEIQRTEQGDSAMYLCASSLSLALYNEQFFGPGTRLTVL.